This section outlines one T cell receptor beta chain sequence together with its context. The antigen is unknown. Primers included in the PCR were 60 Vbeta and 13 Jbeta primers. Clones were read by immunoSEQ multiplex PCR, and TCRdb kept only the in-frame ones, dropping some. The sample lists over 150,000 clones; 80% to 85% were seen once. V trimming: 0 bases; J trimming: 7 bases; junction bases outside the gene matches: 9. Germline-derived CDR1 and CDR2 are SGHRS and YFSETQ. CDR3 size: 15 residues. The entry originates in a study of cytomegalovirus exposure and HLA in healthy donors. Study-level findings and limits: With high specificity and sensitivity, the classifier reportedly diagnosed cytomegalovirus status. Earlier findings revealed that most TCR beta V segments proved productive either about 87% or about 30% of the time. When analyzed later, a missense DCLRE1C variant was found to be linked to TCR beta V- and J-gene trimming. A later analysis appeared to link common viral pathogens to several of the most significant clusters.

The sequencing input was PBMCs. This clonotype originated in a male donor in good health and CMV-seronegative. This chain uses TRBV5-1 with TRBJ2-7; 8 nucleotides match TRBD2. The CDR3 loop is CASSLEGTRAWEQYF. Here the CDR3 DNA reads TGCGCCAGCAGCTTGGAGGGGACTAGGGCCTGGGAGCAGTACTTC.